This T cell receptor (beta chain) was recorded in a study of blood T cell repertoires in COVID-19 (TCRdb year 2020). Study-wide context: Collaborator samples came from the United States, Italy and Spain and covered acute and convalescent phases of COVID-19. The prospective study material was composed of cDNA or gDNA derived from T cells, B-cell-depleted T cells, or PBMCs. The dataset comprised deeply sampled blood TCRbeta repertoires from subjects exposed to, actively infected with, or recovered from COVID-19. The repertoires were released in a freely available public database meant as a resource for research on the immune response to SARS-CoV-2. Samples came from the ongoing ImmuneRACE study (first 160 participants) plus 1,254 subjects from 6 global collaborators. Sample metadata almost always included a de-identified subject ID, COVID-19 status, age in years and sex. Where available, HLA class I and class II types were taken from metadata supplied by the sample provider and were not determined by assay-based typing.

TCRbeta CDR3 regions were amplified from genomic DNA using the immunoSEQ Assay, a bias-controlled multiplex PCR. The original pipeline was this. The number of nucleated cells in each sample was estimated by amplification of reference gene primers within the assay. To quantify the absolute abundance of each unique TCRbeta CDR3 rearrangement, sequence reads were collapsed and filtered. Productive Simpson clonality was computed per sample as the square root of Simpson's diversity index over productive rearrangements. The clones in this table, taken by TCRdb from immuneACCESS, are in-frame only. Not every clone is retained; where verified, under half of the shortfall comes from an unresolved V gene, and the cause of the rest is unknown. Clone size and V and J calls were adopted from that table, with D and trimming inferred from the DNA. In this sample the table shows 200,000 to 300,000 clones, approximately 90% of which occur a single time. The ten largest clones take up approximately 9% of the sample.

CDR1 is given as KGHDR and CDR2 as SFDVKD, both from the germline V gene. From cysteine to phenylalanine, the CDR3 is 14 amino acids long. Only the CDR3 portion is preserved as DNA: 42 bases, with reading frame beginning at the first base. V lost 7 bases and J lost 5 bases, and the count of bases not matched to a germline gene is 6. Regarding this clone: This receptor's antigen is unknown. Base qualities are not provided; no much larger clone lies one nucleotide away.

Enrolling through a virtual design, the prospective study's participants ranged in age from roughly 18 to 89 years and lived across 24 United States geographic areas. In the prospective study, participants were assigned to cohorts based on the clinical history participants reported in a screening survey and a study questionnaire. ImmuneRACE Cohort 3 recovered participants were defined by two consecutive negative NP/OP PCR tests, healthcare professional clearance, or symptom resolution. Mobile phlebotomists in the prospective study collected whole blood, serum and a nasopharyngeal or oropharyngeal swab from every participant. Additional blood draws and questionnaires over an approximately 2-month period could optionally be provided by prospective study participants. Prospective study blood samples were shipped either frozen or at room temperature before DNA extraction. Study-wide findings and limitations: The amount of clinical and demographic metadata varied by source and participant and was provided uncurated.

The V and J genes are TRBV24-1 and TRBJ2-3; 9 bases in the middle match TRBD2. The sequenced sample consisted of PBMCs or T cells enriched from blood (not recorded which). The origin of this receptor is a man aged 35-49 years who had recovered from COVID-19. The CDR3 corresponds to CATSLAAGGDTQYF. Here is the DNA: TGTGCCACCAGCTTAGCAGCGGGGGGAGATACGCAGTATTTT.